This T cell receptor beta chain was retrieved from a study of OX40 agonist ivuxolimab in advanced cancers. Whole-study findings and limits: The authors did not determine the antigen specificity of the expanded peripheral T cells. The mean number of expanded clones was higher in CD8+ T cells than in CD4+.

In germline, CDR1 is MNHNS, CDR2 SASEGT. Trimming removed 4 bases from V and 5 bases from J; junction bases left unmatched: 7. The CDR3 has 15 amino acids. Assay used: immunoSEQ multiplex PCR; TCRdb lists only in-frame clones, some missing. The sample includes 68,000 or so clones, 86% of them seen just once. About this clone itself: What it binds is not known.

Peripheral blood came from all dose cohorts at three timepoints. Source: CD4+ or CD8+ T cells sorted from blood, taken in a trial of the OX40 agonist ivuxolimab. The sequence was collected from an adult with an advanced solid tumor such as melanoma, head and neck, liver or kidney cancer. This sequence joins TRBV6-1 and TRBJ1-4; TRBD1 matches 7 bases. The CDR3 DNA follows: TGTGCCAGCAGTGGAGAGAGACAGGGCAATGAAAAACTGTTTTTT. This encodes CASSGERQGNEKLFF.